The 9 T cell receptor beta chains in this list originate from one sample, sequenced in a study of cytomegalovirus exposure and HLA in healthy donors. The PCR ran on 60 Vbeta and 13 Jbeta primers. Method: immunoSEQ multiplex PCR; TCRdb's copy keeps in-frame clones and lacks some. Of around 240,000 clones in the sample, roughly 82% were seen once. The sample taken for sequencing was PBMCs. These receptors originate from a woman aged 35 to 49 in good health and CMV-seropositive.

DNA for the CDR3: TGCAGCGTTGGGACAGGGAGCAATCAGCCCCAGCATTTT. Translation: CSVGTGSNQPQHF. V and J are TRBV29-1 and TRBJ1-5, with 8 positions matching TRBD1. Per the germline V gene, CDR1 is SQVTM and CDR2 is ANQGSEA. Trimming cost V 4 bases and J 1 base; bases outside gene matches: 0. This CDR3 has 13 residues.

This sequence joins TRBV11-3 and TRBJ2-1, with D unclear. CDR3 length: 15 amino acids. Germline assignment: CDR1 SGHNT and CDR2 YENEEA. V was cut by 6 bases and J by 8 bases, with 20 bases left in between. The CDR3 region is CASRSPDSRMDEQFF. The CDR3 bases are TGTGCCAGCAGATCCCCAGATTCCAGGATGGATGAGCAGTTCTTC.

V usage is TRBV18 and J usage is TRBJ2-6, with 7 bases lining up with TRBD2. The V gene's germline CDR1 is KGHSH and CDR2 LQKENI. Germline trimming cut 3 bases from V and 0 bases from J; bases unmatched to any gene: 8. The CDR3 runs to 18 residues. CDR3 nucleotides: TGTGCCAGCTCACCGTTGGCGGGGGTTCCCTCTGGGGCCAACGTCCTGACTTTC. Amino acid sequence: CASSPLAGVPSGANVLTF.

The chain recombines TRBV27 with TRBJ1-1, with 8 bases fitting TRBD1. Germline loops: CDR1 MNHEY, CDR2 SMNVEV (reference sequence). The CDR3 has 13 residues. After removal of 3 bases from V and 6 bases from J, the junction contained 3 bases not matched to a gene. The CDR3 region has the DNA TGTGCCAGCAGTTTTCGACAGGGGTCTGAAGCTTTCTTT. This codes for CASSFRQGSEAFF.

The CDR3 DNA sequence: TGTGCCATCAACAGACAGGGAGGAACCAACGAGCAGTACTTC. It yields the protein CAINRQGGTNEQYF. The chain uses TRBV10-3 and TRBJ2-7; perhaps TRBD1 as D (7 bases). This CDR3 region has 14 residues. Germline V gene lookup returns CDR1 ENHRY and CDR2 SYGVKD. Trimming shortened V by 7 bases and J by 5 bases, and 18 bases separated the two germline ends.

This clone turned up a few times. The CDR3 coding sequence is TGCGCCAGCAGCCCGACAGGTGGAAACACCATATATTTT. Translating gives CASSPTGGNTIYF. This rearrangement joins TRBV4-3 to TRBJ1-3; D may be TRBD1 (6 bases). Trimming took off 4 bases at V and 3 bases at J, with 7 bases between the two ends. This CDR3 comprises 13 residues. The germline V gene has CDR1 LGHNA and CDR2 YSLEER.

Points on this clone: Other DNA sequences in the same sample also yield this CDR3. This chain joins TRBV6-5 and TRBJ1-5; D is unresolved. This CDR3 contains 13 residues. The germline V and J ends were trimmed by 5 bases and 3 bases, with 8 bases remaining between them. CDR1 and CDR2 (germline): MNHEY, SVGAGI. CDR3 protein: CASSPSYNQPQHF. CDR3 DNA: TGTGCCAGCAGTCCCAGTTACAATCAGCCCCAGCATTTT.

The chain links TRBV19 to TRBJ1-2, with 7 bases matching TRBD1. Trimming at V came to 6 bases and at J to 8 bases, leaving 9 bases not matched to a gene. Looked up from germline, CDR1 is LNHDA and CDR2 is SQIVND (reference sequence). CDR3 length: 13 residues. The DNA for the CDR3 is TGTGCCAGTAGAAGCGACAGGGCTGGAGGCTACACCTTC. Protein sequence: CASRSDRAGGYTF.

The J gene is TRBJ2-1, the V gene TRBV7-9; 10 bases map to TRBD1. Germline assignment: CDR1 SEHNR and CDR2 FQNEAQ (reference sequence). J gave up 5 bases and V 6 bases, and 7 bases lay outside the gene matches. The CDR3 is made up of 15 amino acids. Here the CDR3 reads CASRPGTGVNNEQFF. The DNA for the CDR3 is TGTGCCAGCAGGCCCGGGACAGGGGTCAACAATGAGCAGTTCTTC.